The present TCR beta chain was sequenced within a study of blood T cells in healthy people across ages. Study results and caveats: TCR beta diversity, measured per million T cells, fell in a roughly linear way with age. With donor CMV status unknown, expanded clonotype changes were possibly confounded.

Trimming took 5 bases from V and 4 from J, leaving 9 bases between them. CDR3 length: 12 residues. Germline V gene lookup returns CDR1 SQVTM and CDR2 ANQGSEA. Regarding this clonotype: The antigen is not known.

Extractions gave at least 5.5 micrograms of total RNA per sample. Next came a second PCR, run for about 6 to 11 cycles, which used a sample-barcoded 5' primer along with a J-beta primer mix. A 12-random-nucleotide template-switch adaptor tagged each cDNA molecule. Each CDR3 protein is one row after TCRdb ran MiXCR on the 5' RACE reads. The sample consists of under 800,000 distinct CDR3 sequences, under 25% of them appearing once. This receptor was taken from a man aged 65 to 85 in good health. What was sequenced was blood. This chain links TRBV29-1 with TRBJ1-3; perhaps TRBD1 as D (5 bases). DNA for the CDR3: TGCAGCGTTTTGAGGGGAGGAAACACCATATATTTT. This encodes CSVLRGGNTIYF. The entire variable domain, with the rest obtained from reference TRBV29-1 and TRBJ1-3, is as follows: SAVISQKPSRDICQRGTSLTIQCQVDSQVTMMFWYRQQPGQSLTLIATANQGSEATYESGFVIDKFPISRPNLTFSTLTVSNMSPEDSSIYLCSVLRGGNTIYFGEGSWLTVV.